The clone carrying this TCR beta chain was observed a few times. This library used about 400 ng RNA and molecular barcoded adaptors spanning alpha/delta and beta/gamma chains. TCRdb independently ran MiXCR on the reads; one entry per CDR3 protein. The top ten hold about a sixth of the sample, which has more than 55,000 distinct CDR3 sequences, around a fifth seen once. The data are from a study of read filtering for tumor transcriptome and immune sequencing. Germline values: CDR1 MDHEN, CDR2 SYDVKM. After removal of 6 bases from V and 3 bases from J, the junction contained 7 bases not matched to a gene. The CDR3 consists of 16 residues.

The sequence was collected from a donor aged 40 or older with multiple myeloma. The chain carries TRBV28 and TRBJ1-5, with 11 bases lining up with TRBD1. The specimen sequenced was a population of CD138-negative cells sorted from bone marrow. The CDR3: CASSWTGGSLNQPQHF. CDR3 DNA sequence: TGTGCCAGCAGCTGGACAGGGGGCTCCCTCAATCAGCCCCAGCATTTT.